This T cell receptor beta chain is drawn from a study of blood T cell repertoires in COVID-19. Study summary: There were acute and convalescent COVID-19 samples, and they came from the United States, Italy and Spain. T cells, B-cell-depleted T cells, or PBMCs supplied cDNA or gDNA.

Authors' data handling: Estimation of nucleated cell counts relied on the amplification of reference gene primers. Some clones are missing from TCRdb's copy, which holds only in-frame ones; the method was immunoSEQ multiplex PCR. The V and J calls and clone size are taken from that table; D and trimming were inferred from the DNA. The sample holds about 250,000 clones; 86% are singletons and the top ten take less than 3%. The CDR3 totals 15 residues. Germline V lookup: CDR1 SGHAT, CDR2 FQNNGV. The ends were cut back, 5 bases at V and 5 bases at J, with 16 bases in the middle. Material for sequencing was peripheral blood. The clonotype comes from a woman aged 25 to 39 with active or convalescent COVID-19. The genes are TRBV11-2 and TRBJ2-1, with TRBD1 as a possible D gene (5 bases). As DNA, the CDR3 is TGTGCCAGCAGCCCCCTTGGAGACAGTAACAATGAGCAGTTCTTC. Its protein is CASSPLGDSNNEQFF.